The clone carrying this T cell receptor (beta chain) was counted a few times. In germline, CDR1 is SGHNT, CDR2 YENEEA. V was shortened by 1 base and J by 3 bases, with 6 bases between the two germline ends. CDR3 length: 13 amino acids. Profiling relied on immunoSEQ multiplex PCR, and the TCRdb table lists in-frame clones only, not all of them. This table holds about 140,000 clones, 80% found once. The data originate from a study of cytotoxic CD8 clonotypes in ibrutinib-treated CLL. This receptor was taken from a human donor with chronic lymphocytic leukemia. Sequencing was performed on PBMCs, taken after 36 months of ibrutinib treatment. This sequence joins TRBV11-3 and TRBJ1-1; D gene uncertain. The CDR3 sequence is CASSLVRDTEAFF. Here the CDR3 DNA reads TGTGCCAGCAGCTTAGTACGGGACACTGAAGCTTTCTTT.